A selection of T cell receptor beta chains follows, all from one sample in a study of T cells after yellow fever vaccination. One entry per CDR3 protein results from TCRdb running MiXCR on the 5' RACE reads. The sample lists around 320,000 distinct CDR3 sequences; approximately 4.5% were seen once. The sequencing here drew on PBMCs, taken 15 days after the yellow fever booster vaccination. Receptors originate from a man aged 18 to 30 who received the YFV17D yellow fever vaccine. CDR3s include the opening cysteine and the closing phenylalanine or tryptophan. Fields, in order: clone size, V gene, J gene, D gene, CDR3 DNA, CDR3 protein. D genes are given only for firm matches. A clone size is listed for some rows: how often the clone was seen (once, few, many), or a class if it is expanded.

size: many; V: TRBV24-1; J: TRBJ2-5; D: -; DNA: TGTGCCACCAGTGGGGACGACGGGGAGACCCAGTACTTC; CDR3: CATSGDDGETQYF
size: many; V: TRBV10-3; J: TRBJ2-1; D: -; DNA: TGTGCCATCAGTGACTTCGGGCAGGGCTCCTACAATGAGCAGTTCTTC; CDR3: CAISDFGQGSYNEQFF
size: -; V: TRBV11-3; J: TRBJ2-3; D: -; DNA: TGTGCCAGCAGCTTAGGGGCAGCTAGCACAGATACGCAGTATTTT; CDR3: CASSLGAASTDTQYF
size: few; V: TRBV20-1; J: TRBJ2-1; D: -; DNA: TGCAGTGCTAGATCAACAGGGTATGAGCAGTTCTTC; CDR3: CSARSTGYEQFF
size: few; V: TRBV7-2; J: TRBJ1-1; D: -; DNA: TGTGCCAGCACGTTTCTAACCCCGCCCGGGGGAAGCAAACCCGAAGCTTTCTTT; CDR3: CASTFLTPPGGSKPEAFF
size: many; V: TRBV5-1; J: TRBJ1-2; D: -; DNA: TGCGCCAGCAGCTTGGCCGGTGGCTACACCTTC; CDR3: CASSLAGGYTF
size: few; V: TRBV6-5; J: TRBJ2-7; D: -; DNA: TGTGCCAGCAGTTATGAGGCGGGGGCTACCTACGAGCAGTACTTC; CDR3: CASSYEAGATYEQYF
size: -; V: TRBV2; J: TRBJ2-5; D: TRBD2; DNA: TGTGCCAGCCAGAAGGCTAGCGGGGGGGCTGAGACCCAGTACTTC; CDR3: CASQKASGGAETQYF
size: many; V: TRBV21-1; J: TRBJ2-3; D: -; DNA: TGTGCCAGCAGCAAAGGGACAGATACGCAGTATTTT; CDR3: CASSKGTDTQYF
size: -; V: TRBV7-9; J: TRBJ1-1; D: -; DNA: TGTGCCAGCAGCTTAGGGCAGATGGGGCCCTCCGAAGCTTTCTTT; CDR3: CASSLGQMGPSEAFF
size: many; V: TRBV24-1; J: TRBJ2-3; D: -; DNA: TGTGCCACCAGTGATCATATAACAGATACGCAGTATTTT; CDR3: CATSDHITDTQYF
size: many; V: TRBV12-3/TRBV12-4; J: TRBJ1-2; D: -; DNA: TGTGCCAGCAGCAATTTTTACGGCAGGGAGTCTGGCTACACCTTC; CDR3: CASSNFYGRESGYTF
size: -; V: TRBV3-1; J: TRBJ2-2; D: -; DNA: TGTGCCAGCACCCCCAGTAAAACAGCCGACACCGGGGAGCTGTTTTTT; CDR3: CASTPSKTADTGELFF
size: -; V: TRBV6-2/TRBV6-3; J: TRBJ1-5; D: -; DNA: TGTGCCAGCAGTTACTCGTACACTCAGCCCCAGCATTTT; CDR3: CASSYSYTQPQHF
size: -; V: TRBV7-2; J: TRBJ2-1; D: -; DNA: TGTGCCAGCAGCTTAGGTGCGGCTGACTCCTACAATGAGCAGTTCTTC; CDR3: CASSLGAADSYNEQFF
size: many; V: TRBV15; J: TRBJ2-3; D: TRBD1; DNA: TGTGCCACCAGCAGAGATCGTCCAGGGGGAGATACGCAGTATTTT; CDR3: CATSRDRPGGDTQYF
size: -; V: TRBV28; J: TRBJ1-4; D: -; DNA: TGTGCCAGCAGCACCCCTGGGGCTAATGAAAAACTGTTTTTT; CDR3: CASSTPGANEKLFF